This T cell receptor beta chain was sequenced in a study of control samples from healthy donors and cancer patients. Produced via immunoSEQ multiplex PCR; TCRdb's table is partial and in-frame only. In the table there are tens of thousands of clones, around four fifths of which are singletons. The ends lost 3 bases at V and 10 bases at J; junction bases unmatched: 9. CDR3 length: 14 residues. Looked up from germline, CDR1 is LGHDT and CDR2 is YNNKEL (reference sequence). The source is a man younger than 45 in good health. This chain joins TRBV3-1 (or the pseudogene TRBV3-2) and TRBJ2-4, with 7 bases lining up with TRBD2. What was sequenced was blood. In DNA, the CDR3 is TGTGCCAGCAGCCAGCGCCCCGGGGGGTCAATTCAGTACTTC. Its protein is CASSQRPGGSIQYF.